This T cell receptor beta chain comes out of a study of blood T cell repertoires in COVID-19. Study-level information: Researchers got acute and convalescent COVID-19 samples from the United States, Italy and Spain.

As processed by the authors: It was from reference gene primer amplification that nucleated cell counts were estimated. Sequenced by immunoSEQ multiplex PCR; TCRdb stores in-frame clones only, minus some. V, J and clone size reflect that table, while D and trimming were determined from the DNA. The profile covers a few hundred thousand clones, with 80% to 85% appearing a single time and around 16% taken by the ten largest. V lost 0 bases, J lost 1 base, and 9 bases lay in between. Germline values: CDR1 LGHNA, CDR2 YSLEER. The CDR3 consists of 15 residues. The source material was peripheral blood. The receptor's source is a person aged 70 to 80 with COVID-19, enrolled during active disease. The chain carries TRBV4-3 and TRBJ1-1; D might be TRBD1 (5 bases). The CDR3 region is CASSQDFRGNTEAFF. The CDR3 DNA sequence: TGCGCCAGCAGCCAAGATTTTAGGGGGAACACTGAAGCTTTCTTT.